One and the same sample provided the 19 T cell receptor beta chains below, sequenced in a study of blood T cell repertoires in COVID-19. This table comes from immunoSEQ multiplex PCR, and its TCRdb copy is limited to in-frame clones, with some not included. The profile shows around 150,000 clones, about 85% of them singletons. The sample was peripheral blood. The receptors shown here come from a man between 35 and 55 years old with acute or convalescent COVID-19.

The J gene is TRBJ2-7, the V gene TRBV19; 8 bases fit TRBD2. Trimming removed 7 bases from V and 3 bases from J; junction bases left unmatched: 5. CDR3 length: 13 amino acids. In germline, CDR1 is LNHDA, CDR2 SQIVND (reference sequence). CDR3 in amino acids: CASTREGGYEQYF. CDR3 in DNA: TGTGCCAGTACCCGGGAGGGGGGCTACGAGCAGTACTTC.

The CDR3 reads CSVEDLGLTDTQYF. The CDR3 DNA sequence: TGCAGCGTTGAAGATCTAGGCCTCACAGATACGCAGTATTTT. The V call is TRBV29-1, the J call TRBJ2-3; D unresolved. Germline V gene data show CDR1 as SQVTM and CDR2 as ANQGSEA. The CDR3 runs 14 residues. The V end lost 0 bases, the J end lost 2 bases, and 9 bases lay between the germline ends.

The chain couples TRBV7-3 to TRBJ2-7; 11 bases line up with TRBD1. Germline CDR1 reads SGHTA; CDR2 reads FQGTGA. This CDR3 comprises 12 residues. The trim removed 8 bases at V and 7 bases at J, leaving 4 bases unmatched. CDR3 region: CASGQGAGEQYF. Written as DNA, the CDR3 is TGTGCCAGCGGACAGGGGGCGGGGGAGCAGTACTTC.

V and J are TRBV18 and TRBJ2-1; D gene uncertain. CDR1 and CDR2 from the germline V gene are KGHSH and LQKENI. Trimming removed 0 bases from V and 0 bases from J, with 12 bases in between. This CDR3 region has 17 residues. The CDR3 spells CASSPPPNPSSYNEQFF. CDR3 nucleotide sequence: TGTGCCAGCTCACCACCACCAAACCCTAGCTCCTACAATGAGCAGTTCTTC.

The chain is built from TRBV7-6 and TRBJ1-4; 8 bases line up with TRBD1. CDR1 is SGHVS, CDR2 FNYEAQ, per germline. Trimming cost V 1 base and J 3 bases; bases outside gene matches: 4. The CDR3 loop spans 16 amino acids. The CDR3 loop reads CASSLGQGAANEKLFF. Written as DNA, the CDR3 is TGTGCCAGCAGCTTAGGCCAGGGGGCAGCTAATGAAAAACTGTTTTTT.

The chain links TRBV9 to TRBJ1-4; 8 nucleotides align to TRBD1. Germline V gene sequence: CDR1 SGDLS, CDR2 YYNGEE. This CDR3 has 14 amino acids. Unmatched junction bases numbered 1, after V lost 2 bases and J lost 4 bases. CDR3 DNA: TGTGCCAGCAGCGTGACAGGGGATAATGAAAAACTGTTTTTT. It specifies CASSVTGDNEKLFF. The full variable domain, its missing parts supplied by reference TRBV9 and TRBJ1-4, is DSGVTQTPKHLITATGQRVTLRCSPRSGDLSVYWYQQSLDQGLQFLIQYYNGEERAKGNILERFSAQQFPDLHSELNLSSLELGDSALYFCASSVTGDNEKLFFGSGTQLSVL.

The count of this clone is one. The chain uses TRBV2 and TRBJ1-2; D unclear. Looked up from germline, CDR1 is SNHLY and CDR2 is FYNNEI. V lost 4 bases to trimming and J lost 6 bases, with 9 bases between them. This CDR3 has 12 residues. The CDR3 region is CASSVAGNGYTF. CDR3 DNA: TGTGCCAGCAGTGTAGCCGGGAATGGCTACACCTTC.

V is TRBV12-2 and J is TRBJ2-3; TRBD1, as called in the table, went unchecked against the DNA. TRBV12-2 is annotated as a pseudogene. CDR3 size: 15 residues. CDR3 protein: CASRPGGPAGDTQYF. CDR3 bases: TGTGCAAGTCGCCCAGGGGGCCCCGCCGGAGATACGCAGTATTTT.

The V call is TRBV7-2, the J call TRBJ1-6, with D perhaps matching TRBD1 (6 bases). Trimming shortened V by 2 bases and J by 10 bases, and 15 bases separated the two germline ends. CDR1 and CDR2 from the germline V gene are SGHTA and FQGNSA. This CDR3 is built from 15 residues. The CDR3 sequence is CASSLTLGGESPLHF. The DNA of the CDR3 is TGTGCCAGCAGCTTAACTCTAGGGGGAGAATCACCCCTCCACTTT.

The genes are TRBV14 and TRBJ2-7, with 8 bases matching TRBD1. Germline loops: CDR1 SGHDN, CDR2 FVKESK. The CDR3 is 16 residues long. Trimming at V came to 1 base and at J to 0 bases, leaving 5 bases not matched to a gene. The CDR3 sequence: CASSQGIGQGSYEQYF. CDR3 DNA: TGTGCCAGCAGCCAAGGGATCGGACAGGGCTCCTACGAGCAGTACTTC. The complete variable domain, with remaining parts taken from reference TRBV14 and TRBJ2-7, reads EAGVTQFPSHSVIEKGQTVTLRCDPISGHDNLYWYRRVMGKEIKFLLHFVKESKQDESGMPNNRFLAERTGGTYSTLKVQPAELEDSGVYFCASSQGIGQGSYEQYFGPGTRLTVT.

V gene TRBV11-2 combines with J gene TRBJ1-4; possible D gene TRBD1, 6 bases. The length of the CDR3 is 15 residues. Deletions cut 2 bases from V and 5 bases from J, with 12 bases between. Germline V gives CDR1 SGHAT, CDR2 FQNNGV. The CDR3 nucleotides are TGTGCCAGCAGCTTATGGGGGACAATGAATGAAAAACTGTTTTTT. This encodes CASSLWGTMNEKLFF.

Here the CDR3 reads CASSMGLAGASSAKNIQYF. CDR3 nucleotide sequence: TGTGCCAGTAGTATGGGACTAGCGGGGGCCTCTTCAGCCAAAAACATTCAGTACTTC. The chain carries TRBV19 and TRBJ2-4, with TRBD2 matching 14 bases. CDR3 length: 19 residues. Germline CDR1 reads LNHDA; CDR2 reads SQIVND (reference sequence). Trimming at V came to 3 bases and at J to 0 bases, leaving 7 bases not matched to a gene.

This rearrangement joins TRBV27 to TRBJ1-2, with a tentative D call TRBD1 (6 bases). Trimming removed 11 bases from V and 8 bases from J, with 15 bases in between. Germline V lookup: CDR1 MNHEY, CDR2 SMNVEV (reference sequence). The CDR3 covers 11 residues. In DNA form, the CDR3 reads TGTGCCGCGGGAGGGGGGAAGGGCTACACCTTC. This codes for CAAGGGKGYTF.

The chain couples TRBV19 to TRBJ2-7; D possibly corresponds to TRBD2 (8 bases). This CDR3 is built from 16 residues. Trimming took off 4 bases at V and 6 bases at J, with 22 bases between the two ends. Germline assignment: CDR1 LNHDA and CDR2 SQIVND (reference sequence). The CDR3, as DNA: TGTGCCAGTAGTACCGGGAGGGGGCTCGCGGCCAGCGAGCAGTACTTC. Translation gives CASSTGRGLAASEQYF. Variable domain in full (rest from reference TRBV19 and TRBJ2-7): DGGITQSPKYLFRKEGQNVTLSCEQNLNHDAMYWYRQDPGQGLRLIYYSQIVNDFQKGDIAEGYSVSREKKESFPLTVTSAQKNPTAFYLCASSTGRGLAASEQYFGPGTRLTVT.

This rearrangement joins TRBV5-6 to TRBJ1-2; D unclear. This CDR3 region has 12 residues. Germline V gene lookup returns CDR1 SGHDT and CDR2 YYEEEE. V was shortened by 2 bases and J by 7 bases, with 9 bases between the two germline ends. The CDR3 DNA follows: TGTGCCAGCAGCTTTCGGGGTGGTGGCTACACCTTC. This sequence encodes CASSFRGGGYTF.

The chain links TRBV19 to TRBJ1-4; TRBD1 agrees at 7 bases. The germline CDR1 and CDR2 sequences are LNHDA and SQIVND (reference sequence). The CDR3 runs to 15 residues. Germline trimming cut 4 bases from V and 5 bases from J; bases unmatched to any gene: 7. The CDR3: CASSKGQVGNEKLFF. The CDR3 DNA follows: TGTGCCAGTAGTAAAGGACAGGTTGGGAATGAAAAACTGTTTTTT.

The chain combines TRBV4-2 with TRBJ1-1; D possibly corresponds to TRBD1 (5 bases). The CDR3 contains 15 residues. Germline V gene data show CDR1 as LGHNA and CDR2 as YNFKEQ. The V end lost 4 bases, the J end lost 2 bases, and 14 bases lay between the germline ends. DNA for the CDR3: TGTGCCAGCAGCCTCGGACATAGATCTAACACTGAAGCTTTCTTT. It specifies CASSLGHRSNTEAFF.

The rearrangement joins TRBV7-2 to TRBJ1-1; D possibly corresponds to TRBD1 (5 bases). Trimming shortened V by 4 bases and J by 1 base, and 13 bases separated the two germline ends. Germline CDR1 is SGHTA and CDR2 is FQGNSA. The CDR3 spans 15 residues. The CDR3 DNA is TGTGCCAGCAGCTCCAGGAGGGGAACGAACACTGAAGCTTTCTTT. Its translation is CASSSRRGTNTEAFF.

V usage is TRBV7-6 and J usage is TRBJ2-1, with D perhaps TRBD2 (6 bases). Deletions cut 0 bases from V and 6 bases from J, with 9 bases between. The CDR3 has 14 amino acids. From germline, CDR1 is SGHVS and CDR2 FNYEAQ. Here the CDR3 DNA reads TGTGCCAGCAGCTTAGCGGGGGGAGGCAATGAGCAGTTCTTC. Protein: CASSLAGGGNEQFF.